The 22 T cell receptor beta chains given below trace back to one sample, sequenced in a study of cytomegalovirus exposure and HLA in healthy donors. 60 Vbeta and 13 Jbeta primers were used in PCR. TCRdb's table, derived via immunoSEQ multiplex PCR, lists solely in-frame clones and lacks some. The sample contains some 120,000 clones, roughly a tenth of which appear only once. The sequencing sample was made of PBMCs. The receptors stem from a woman younger than 30 in good health and CMV-seropositive.

The chain uses TRBV4-2 and TRBJ2-7; 8 nucleotides line up with TRBD2. CDR1 and CDR2 (germline): LGHNA, YNFKEQ. V shed 3 bases and J 0 bases; nucleotides not matched to a gene: 4. The length of the CDR3 is 15 residues. The CDR3 spells CASSQLAGSSYEQYF. In DNA, the CDR3 is TGTGCCAGCAGCCAGTTAGCGGGGAGCTCCTACGAGCAGTACTTC.

This clone turned up a few times. The J gene is TRBJ1-1, the V gene TRBV6-5; tentatively, D is TRBD1 (5 bases). Germline V gene data show CDR1 as MNHEY and CDR2 as SVGAGI. The CDR3 consists of 13 residues. The germline V and J ends were trimmed by 6 bases and 1 base, with 9 bases remaining between them. The CDR3 here is CASSPRGNTEAFF. The CDR3 coding sequence is TGTGCCAGCAGCCCTAGGGGGAACACTGAAGCTTTCTTT.

The chain employs TRBV10-3 and TRBJ2-3, with TRBD1 matching 11 bases. CDR3 length equals 14 residues. V shed 6 bases and J 5 bases; nucleotides not matched to a gene: 4. The germline V gene has CDR1 ENHRY and CDR2 SYGVKD. CDR3 in amino acids: CAIRSGQGEDTQYF. The CDR3, as DNA: TGTGCCATCAGGTCGGGACAGGGGGAAGATACGCAGTATTTT.

The chain joins TRBV9 to TRBJ1-2, with 8 bases that match TRBD1. The CDR3 loop spans 19 amino acids. Germline assignment: CDR1 SGDLS and CDR2 YYNGEE. With V trimmed by 2 bases and J by 6 bases, 21 bases remained unmatched. The CDR3 DNA reads as TGTGCCAGCAGCGTCTCCTCCTGGGGGGGGTCAGGGGGCCATGATGGCTACACCTTC. Protein product: CASSVSSWGGSGGHDGYTF.

This clone was seen a few times. The chain recombines TRBV5-1 with TRBJ1-4; tentatively, D is TRBD1 (5 bases). The germline gives CDR1 SGHRS, CDR2 YFSETQ. Trimming stripped 0 bases from V and 4 bases from J, with 10 bases between. This CDR3 is 15 amino acids long. The DNA for the CDR3 is TGCGCCAGCAGCTTGGGACAGAAAAATAATGAAAAACTGTTTTTT. Protein product: CASSLGQKNNEKLFF.

This chain connects TRBV9 to TRBJ1-2; 9 bases are a match to TRBD1. The CDR3 consists of 12 residues. Germline CDR1 SGDLS, CDR2 YYNGEE. Trimming took 3 bases from V and 8 from J; bases not matched to a gene: 2. The CDR3 here is CASSGTGVGYTF. DNA for the CDR3: TGTGCCAGCAGCGGGACAGGGGTAGGCTACACCTTC.

The chain carries TRBV18 and TRBJ2-3, with D maybe TRBD2 (6 bases). CDR3 length: 14 amino acids. The germline V and J ends were trimmed by 3 bases and 4 bases, with 11 bases remaining between them. The germline V gene encodes CDR1 KGHSH and CDR2 LQKENI. Written as DNA, the CDR3 is TGTGCCAGCTCACCGCTAGCGAGCGCAGATACGCAGTATTTT. The encoded protein is CASSPLASADTQYF.

V gene TRBV5-1 combines with J gene TRBJ2-3, with 7 bases matching TRBD1. This CDR3 has 15 amino acids. Trimming at V came to 1 base and at J to 8 bases, leaving 10 bases not matched to a gene. CDR1 is SGHRS and CDR2 is YFSETQ in the germline V gene. CDR3 sequence (DNA): TGCGCCAGCAGCTTGTGGGACAGAGAGACGGGTACGCAGTATTTT. It specifies CASSLWDRETGTQYF. Supplemented by reference TRBV5-1 and TRBJ2-3, the full variable domain reads KAGVTQTPRYLIKTRGQQVTLSCSPISGHRSVSWYQQTPGQGLQFLFEYFSETQRNKGNFPGRFSGRQFSNSRSEMNVSTLELGDSALYLCASSLWDRETGTQYFGPGTRLTVL.

The chain joins TRBV29-1 to TRBJ1-1, with D hard to call. In germline, CDR1 is SQVTM, CDR2 ANQGSEA. V lost 5 bases and J lost 1, with 5 bases in between. CDR3 length: 11 amino acids. DNA of the CDR3: TGCAGCGTTACAGAGAACACTGAAGCTTTCTTT. It codes for CSVTENTEAFF.

This sequence joins TRBV6-6 and TRBJ1-2; D might be TRBD1 (5 bases). Germline CDR1 MNHNY, CDR2 SVGAGI (reference sequence). The length of the CDR3 is 14 residues. Trimming cost V 6 bases and J 6 bases, with 17 bases left between them. CDR3 in amino acids: CASRQGSGSDGYTF. The CDR3, as DNA: TGTGCCAGCAGGCAGGGTTCGGGCTCGGATGGCTACACCTTC.

The rearrangement uses TRBV4-1 and TRBJ2-2; perhaps TRBD1 as D (5 bases). This CDR3 spans 16 amino acids. Germline assignment: CDR1 MGHRA and CDR2 YSYEKL. Trimming cost V 2 bases and J 0 bases, with 10 bases left between them. CDR3 protein: CASSQRSTANTGELFF. The CDR3 nucleotides read TGCGCCAGCAGCCAACGGTCGACAGCGAACACCGGGGAGCTGTTTTTT.

The rearrangement links TRBV6-4 to TRBJ2-2; maybe TRBD1 (6 bases). The CDR3 has 14 amino acids. Per the germline V gene, CDR1 is MRHNA and CDR2 is SNTAGT. Deletions cut 5 bases from V and 4 bases from J, with 11 bases between. CDR3 nucleotides: TGTGCCAGCAGTTCCAGGGGTGCCACCGGGGAGCTGTTTTTT. The encoded protein is CASSSRGATGELFF.

The gene calls are TRBV19 and TRBJ1-1; D is possibly TRBD1 (6 bases). CDR1 is LNHDA and CDR2 is SQIVND in the germline V gene (reference sequence). This CDR3 is built from 20 residues. Trimming took off 3 bases at V and 0 bases at J, with 26 bases between the two ends. CDR3 sequence reads: CASSIGGGQTLPPMNTEAFF. The CDR3 bases are TGTGCCAGTAGTATTGGAGGCGGACAGACCCTACCCCCGATGAACACTGAAGCTTTCTTT.

V gene TRBV28 combines with J gene TRBJ1-3; D is ambiguous. V dropped 7 bases and J dropped 9 bases, with 13 bases sitting between them. CDR1 is MDHEN, CDR2 SYDVKM, per germline. CDR3 length: 12 residues. CDR3 region: CASIDGSGTIYF. The CDR3 bases are TGTGCCAGCATCGACGGGTCGGGCACCATATATTTT. Variable domain in full (rest from reference TRBV28 and TRBJ1-3): DVKVTQSSRYLVKRTGEKVFLECVQDMDHENMFWYRQDPGLGLRLIYFSYDVKMKEKGDIPEGYSVSREKKERFSLILESASTNQTSMYLCASIDGSGTIYFGEGSWLTVV.

This chain connects TRBV29-1 to TRBJ2-7; D possibly corresponds to TRBD1 (6 bases). Per germline, CDR1 SQVTM and CDR2 ANQGSEA. This CDR3 spans 13 amino acids. The V end was cut by 6 bases, the J end by 0 bases, with 12 bases between. This chain's CDR3 is CSVGQKASYEQYF. CDR3 coding DNA: TGCAGCGTGGGACAAAAGGCCTCCTACGAGCAGTACTTC.

The chain carries TRBV27 and TRBJ1-5; tentative D call: TRBD1 (6 bases). In germline, CDR1 is MNHEY, CDR2 SMNVEV (reference sequence). V shed 2 bases and J shed 0 bases, with 14 bases lying between them. The CDR3 is 17 amino acids. The chain's CDR3 is CASSLRGGRASNQPQHF. The DNA of the CDR3 is TGTGCCAGCAGTTTAAGGGGGGGGAGGGCTAGCAATCAGCCCCAGCATTTT.

This chain uses TRBV9 with TRBJ1-2, with unresolved D. V shed 0 bases and J shed 0 bases, with 6 bases lying between them. The CDR3 totals 14 residues. The V gene's germline CDR1 is SGDLS and CDR2 YYNGEE. As DNA, the CDR3 is TGTGCCAGCAGCGTAGCAGAAACTAACTATGGCTACACCTTC. It codes for CASSVAETNYGYTF.

V is TRBV9 and J is TRBJ1-1, with a weak D call TRBD1 (5 bases). Trimming took 4 bases from V and 1 from J, leaving 11 bases between them. CDR1 is SGDLS and CDR2 is YYNGEE in the germline V gene. This CDR3 has 14 residues. The CDR3 reads CASSSRTKNTEAFF. CDR3 sequence (DNA): TGTGCCAGCAGCTCTCGGACAAAGAACACTGAAGCTTTCTTT.

This sequence joins TRBV27 and TRBJ1-3; the D is unclear. From germline, CDR1 is MNHEY and CDR2 SMNVEV (reference sequence). CDR3 length: 15 residues. The V end was cut by 0 bases, the J end by 4 bases, with 10 bases between. This CDR3 is CASSLSAGFGNTIYF. The CDR3 DNA reads TGTGCCAGCAGTTTATCGGCGGGGTTCGGAAACACCATATATTTT.

This clone was found a few times. V and J are TRBV5-6 and TRBJ2-1; 8 bases fit TRBD1. J gave up 6 bases and V 7 bases, and 9 bases lay outside the gene matches. CDR1 is SGHDT, CDR2 YYEEEE, per germline. There are 14 residues in the CDR3. CDR3 DNA: TGTGCCAGCCGAACAGGGGGGCCGAGCAATGAGCAGTTCTTC. Residues: CASRTGGPSNEQFF.

This clone appeared a few times. The chain joins TRBV28 to TRBJ2-5; the D gene is possibly TRBD2 (6 bases). The CDR3 loop spans 14 amino acids. The germline gives CDR1 MDHEN, CDR2 SYDVKM. Deletions cut 4 bases from V and 4 bases from J, with 13 bases between. The CDR3 nucleotides are TGTGCCAGCAGTTCGGCGGGGATGGGAGAGACCCAGTACTTC. Protein: CASSSAGMGETQYF. Looking up the rest from reference TRBV28 and TRBJ2-5 gives the full variable domain: DVKVTQSSRYLVKRTGEKVFLECVQDMDHENMFWYRQDPGLGLRLIYFSYDVKMKEKGDIPEGYSVSREKKERFSLILESASTNQTSMYLCASSSAGMGETQYFGPGTRLLVL.

The J gene is TRBJ2-1, the V gene TRBV30, with 8 bases aligning to TRBD1. From germline, CDR1 is GTSNPN and CDR2 SVGIG (reference sequence). This CDR3 is 14 amino acids long. V lost 1 base, J lost 4 bases, and 3 bases stayed unmatched. The CDR3 DNA sequence: TGTGCCTGGAGTGCAGGACAGGGATACAATGAGCAGTTCTTC. It yields the protein CAWSAGQGYNEQFF. Looking up the rest from reference TRBV30 and TRBJ2-1 gives the full variable domain: SQTIHQWPATLVQPVGSPLSLECTVEGTSNPNLYWYRQAAGRGLQLLFYSVGIGQISSEVPQNLSASRPQDRQFILSSKKLLLSDSGFYLCAWSAGQGYNEQFFGPGTRLTVL.